This is a list of T cell receptor beta chains from one sample in a study of blood T cell repertoires in COVID-19. Here immunoSEQ multiplex PCR was the method, and the copy in TCRdb shows in-frame clones only, minus some. Among about 67,000 clones listed, roughly three quarters were seen once. The specimen was peripheral blood. All receptors come from a woman aged 60-70 years with acute or convalescent COVID-19. The CDR3 runs from the conserved cysteine through the conserved F or W. Fields, in order: V gene, J gene, CDR3 protein.

TRBV5-1,TRBJ2-3,CASSPADRGGTDTQYF
TRBV6-2/TRBV6-3,TRBJ2-5,CASTPTSGGGETQYF
TRBV19,TRBJ2-3,CASSIGGADTQYF
TRBV12-3/TRBV12-4,TRBJ1-4,CASSLRGGEKLFF
TRBV7-9,TRBJ2-5,CASSLGPGGRLETQYF
TRBV10-1,TRBJ1-1,CASSESGGGTEAFF
TRBV28,TRBJ1-2,CASSPAGTVSGYTF
TRBV4-2,TRBJ1-2,CASSREGGARDGYTF
TRBV6-5,TRBJ1-3,CASRPRQNTGNTIYF
TRBV4-3,TRBJ1-6,CASSQAGRLSPLHF
TRBV7-3,TRBJ2-1,CASSSQSGREQFF
TRBV19,TRBJ1-5,CASWDRGLGQPQHF
TRBV20-1,TRBJ2-7,CSARVLLEQYF
TRBV15,TRBJ2-5,CATSRDRMKQETQYF
TRBV19,TRBJ2-3,CASSAPQGRVALTDTQYF
TRBV4-2,TRBJ2-3,CASSGLAVSTDTQYF
TRBV19,TRBJ1-4,CASSLRVQGNEKLFF
TRBV21-1,TRBJ1-2,CASSKKVGRGKTSRGVTWPMAYTF
TRBV19,TRBJ2-7,CASSPPNGQGSYEQYF
TRBV18,TRBJ1-1,CASSTGGAPTNTEAFF